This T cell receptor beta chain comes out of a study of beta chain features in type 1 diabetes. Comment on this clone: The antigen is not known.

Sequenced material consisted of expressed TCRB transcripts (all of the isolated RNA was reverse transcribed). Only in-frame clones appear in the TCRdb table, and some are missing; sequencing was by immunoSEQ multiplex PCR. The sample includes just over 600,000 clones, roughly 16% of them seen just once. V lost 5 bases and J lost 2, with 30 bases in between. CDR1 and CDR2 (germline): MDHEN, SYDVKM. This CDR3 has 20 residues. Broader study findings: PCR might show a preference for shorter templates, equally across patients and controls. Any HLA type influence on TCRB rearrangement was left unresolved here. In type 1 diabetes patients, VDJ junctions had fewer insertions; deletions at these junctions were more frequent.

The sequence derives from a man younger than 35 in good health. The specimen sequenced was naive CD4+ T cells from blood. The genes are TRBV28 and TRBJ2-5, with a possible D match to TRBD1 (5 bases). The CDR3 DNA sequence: TGTGCCAGCAGTCCCTTAGACTGGGGCAGGTCCCAGTTGCTGCAAGAGACCCAGTACTTC. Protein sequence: CASSPLDWGRSQLLQETQYF. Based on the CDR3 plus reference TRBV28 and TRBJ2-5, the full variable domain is DVKVTQSSRYLVKRTGEKVFLECVQDMDHENMFWYRQDPGLGLRLIYFSYDVKMKEKGDIPEGYSVSREKKERFSLILESASTNQTSMYLCASSPLDWGRSQLLQETQYFGPGTRLLVL.